The 24 T cell receptor beta chains presented below share a single source sample, sequenced in a study of human T cells and chemical hapten exposure. This sample's time point: patch test 1, 2 weeks after DPC sensitization. Treatment described: therapeutic diphenylcyclopropenone sensitization with weekly scalp DPC. Each CDR3 protein gets one entry after TCRdb re-called the RACE reads with MiXCR. The data hold about 360,000 distinct CDR3 sequences, with roughly 6.9% observed a single time. The sample in question was whole blood, obtained in connection with sensitization to the hapten diphenylcyclopropenone (DPC). Receptors originate from a woman aged 18-29 years with alopecia areata. Some clones in this sample may be carry-over from other donors' samples.

This clonotype was counted between two and nine times. The chain carries TRBV5-1 and TRBJ1-1; D perhaps matches TRBD1 (6 bases). The germline V and J ends were trimmed by 0 bases and 3 bases, with 12 bases remaining between them. CDR3 length equals 15 residues. The germline V gene encodes CDR1 SGHRS and CDR2 YFSETQ. The chain's CDR3 is CASSLAPGVYTEAFF. CDR3 nucleotide sequence: TGCGCCAGCAGCTTGGCCCCAGGGGTTTACACTGAAGCTTTCTTT.

This clonotype was detected a few times. This sequence joins TRBV6-5 and TRBJ1-1; TRBD1 matches at 8 bases. V lost 6 bases to trimming and J lost 1 base; unmatched junction nucleotides: 4. This CDR3 comprises 14 residues. Germline CDR1 reads MNHEY; CDR2 reads SVGAGI. CDR3 residues: CASRWGTGNTEAFF. The CDR3, as DNA: TGTGCCAGCAGGTGGGGGACAGGGAACACTGAAGCTTTCTTT.

The chain uses TRBV3-1 and TRBJ2-3; TRBD2 agrees at 8 bases. J was trimmed by 2 bases and V by 6 bases; bases with no gene match: 7. The germline CDR1 and CDR2 sequences are LGHDT and YNNKEL (reference sequence). The CDR3 loop spans 15 amino acids. The CDR3 is CASSHVAGPTDTQYF. CDR3 DNA: TGTGCCAGCAGTCACGTAGCGGGGCCCACAGATACGCAGTATTTT.

This clonotype was counted a few times. This rearrangement joins TRBV20-1 to TRBJ2-7, with TRBD2 matching 7 bases. Germline CDR1 is DFQATT and CDR2 is SNEGSKA (reference sequence). The V gene end was trimmed by 5 bases and the J gene end by 2 bases; junction bases not matched to a gene: 9. The CDR3 loop spans 14 amino acids. DNA for the CDR3: TGCAGTGCTCCTTTAGCGGGTCTTGCCTACGAGCAGTACTTC. Amino acid sequence: CSAPLAGLAYEQYF.

Concerning this clonotype: An end of the junction differs from the germline gene, which may be a read error. This chain links TRBV7-7 with TRBJ2-3; maybe TRBD2 (7 bases). Germline CDR1 is SSHAT and CDR2 is FNYEAQ (reference sequence). There are 15 residues in the CDR3. The CDR3 region is CASSLNREGSDTQYF. CDR3 DNA sequence: TGTGCTAGCAGCCTTAACAGGGAGGGGTCAGATACGCAGTATTTT.

At least ten counts were recorded for this clonotype. V gene TRBV20-1 combines with J gene TRBJ1-6; TRBD1 might be the D (6 bases). Trimming shortened V by 4 bases and J by 9 bases, and 16 bases separated the two germline ends. The CDR3 is made up of 14 amino acids. Germline V CDR1 and CDR2: DFQATT, SNEGSKA (reference sequence). This chain's CDR3 is CSANRGHQRSPLHF. The CDR3 region has the DNA TGCAGTGCTAATCGGGGACATCAGCGTTCACCCCTCCACTTT.

In its sample, this clonotype was seen a few times. The V and J genes are TRBV5-1 and TRBJ1-3, with 9 bases that match TRBD1. CDR1 is SGHRS, CDR2 YFSETQ, per germline. This CDR3 has 15 residues. The V gene end was trimmed by 1 base and the J gene end by 4 bases; junction bases not matched to a gene: 3. The CDR3 here is CASSLTTGGGNTIYF. The CDR3 DNA follows: TGCGCCAGCAGCTTGACGACAGGGGGAGGAAACACCATATATTTT.

This clonotype was found a few times. J is TRBJ1-1 and V is TRBV29-1; 9 nucleotides agree with TRBD1. The CDR3 is 12 amino acids. Germline CDR1 SQVTM, CDR2 ANQGSEA. Trimming removed 6 bases from V and 11 bases from J; junction bases left unmatched: 10. The CDR3 reads CSVGDREVLAFF. The CDR3 nucleotides read TGCAGCGTGGGGGACAGGGAGGTTTTGGCTTTCTTT.

The chain joins TRBV6-1 to TRBJ2-2, with unresolved D. The CDR3 runs to 16 residues. Germline loops: CDR1 MNHNS, CDR2 SASEGT. With 5 bases removed from V and 3 bases from J, the gap between germline ends came to 16 bases. The CDR3 DNA sequence: TGTGCCAGCAGTCCCCCCTTATCGGTATACACCGGGGAGCTGTTTTTT. It encodes CASSPPLSVYTGELFF.

There are many counts of this clonotype. The chain employs TRBV12-3 or TRBV12-4 and TRBJ2-7; D is unclear. The CDR3 is 10 residues long. The V and J ends lost 4 bases and 6 bases respectively, with 4 bases between them. CDR3 DNA sequence: TGTGCCAGCAGTTACCGCGAGCAGTACTTC. Translated, it gives CASSYREQYF.

In this sample, this clonotype turned up a few times. The V call is TRBV12-3 or TRBV12-4, the J call TRBJ2-7; unclear D gene. Trimming removed 7 bases from V and 2 bases from J, with 15 bases in between. The CDR3 has 14 residues. For the CDR3, the DNA is TGTGCCAGCACCCGGACCGGGTTCCCCTACGAGCAGTACTTC. It encodes CASTRTGFPYEQYF.

The sample holds many counts of this clonotype. This rearrangement joins TRBV15 to TRBJ2-5; 14 bases match TRBD2. Unmatched junction bases numbered 7, after V lost 8 bases and J lost 2 bases. This CDR3 is 16 amino acids long. The germline CDR1 and CDR2 sequences are LNHNV and YYDKDF (reference sequence). CDR3 DNA sequence: TGTGCCACCGCGACTAGCGGGGGGGCCGGTCAAGAGACCCAGTACTTC. Its translation: CATATSGGAGQETQYF.

The chain links TRBV20-1 to TRBJ2-5; D is perhaps TRBD2 (7 bases). V lost 0 bases to trimming and J lost 12 bases, with 20 bases between them. Germline V gene data show CDR1 as DFQATT and CDR2 as SNEGSKA (reference sequence). The CDR3 loop spans 14 amino acids. DNA of the CDR3: TGCAGTGCTAGAGATGCTGGCGGGGGCCCGAACAAGTACTTC. It codes for CSARDAGGGPNKYF.

This clonotype was seen a few times. At one end the junction does not follow the germline gene, possibly because of a read error. This chain uses TRBV20-1 with TRBJ2-3; possible D gene TRBD2, 6 bases. This CDR3 has 13 residues. Germline values: CDR1 DFQATT, CDR2 SNEGSKA (reference sequence). CDR3 region: CSARGGLTDTQYF. The DNA of the CDR3 is TGCAGTGCGAGAGGAGGGCTCACAGATACGCAGTATTTT.

V gene TRBV6-5 combines with J gene TRBJ1-2; D is perhaps TRBD1 (5 bases). The V and J ends lost 6 bases and 6 bases respectively, with 14 bases between them. Germline CDR1 MNHEY, CDR2 SVGAGI. This CDR3 is 13 amino acids long. The CDR3 sequence is CASSRGGRDGYTF. CDR3 in DNA: TGTGCCAGCAGCCGGGGGGGAAGGGATGGCTACACCTTC.

This chain connects TRBV29-1 to TRBJ1-1; D gene uncertain. Germline CDR1 and CDR2: SQVTM and ANQGSEA. CDR3 length: 10 residues. V lost 6 bases and J lost 8, with 10 bases in between. The CDR3 bases are TGCAGCGTCGTGGAGATAGAAGCTTTCTTT. Translating gives CSVVEIEAFF.

In this sample, this clonotype turned up a few times. This chain links TRBV6-2 or TRBV6-3 with TRBJ2-6; TRBD1 might be the D (5 bases). Germline CDR1 is MNHEY and CDR2 is SVGEGT. Trimming cost V 0 bases and J 2 bases, with 20 bases left between them. The CDR3 runs to 20 residues. The CDR3 is CASSYSSLEGAAAGANVLTF. Here the CDR3 DNA reads TGTGCCAGCAGTTACTCGAGTTTGGAAGGGGCCGCGGCTGGGGCCAACGTCCTGACTTTC.

This clonotype has more than one count but fewer than ten. The chain is built from TRBV25-1 and TRBJ2-7; D is perhaps TRBD1 (6 bases). Per the germline V gene, CDR1 is MGHDK and CDR2 is SYGVNS. Between the trimmed V and J ends, which lost 0 bases and 7 bases, there was a span of 16 bases. This CDR3 spans 15 amino acids. The CDR3 sequence: CASSEYPQGTSEQYF. In DNA form, the CDR3 reads TGTGCCAGCAGTGAATACCCACAGGGTACAAGTGAGCAGTACTTC.

In its sample, this clonotype was seen a few times. The chain carries TRBV3-1 and TRBJ2-5, with a possible D match to TRBD2 (5 bases). The V gene lost 0 bases and the J gene lost 4 bases, with 9 bases spanning the gap. Germline V gene sequence: CDR1 LGHDT, CDR2 YNNKEL (reference sequence). The CDR3 has 14 amino acids. CDR3 protein: CASSQDAGPETQYF. CDR3 DNA sequence: TGTGCCAGCAGCCAAGATGCGGGCCCAGAGACCCAGTACTTC.

The table lists this clonotype with a few counts. The gene calls are TRBV20-1 and TRBJ2-3; 15 bases are shared with TRBD2. This CDR3 has 16 amino acids. J was trimmed by 3 bases and V by 3 bases; bases with no gene match: 4. Germline V gives CDR1 DFQATT, CDR2 SNEGSKA (reference sequence). The CDR3 reads CSARRTSGGATDTQYF. The CDR3 nucleotides read TGCAGTGCTAGGAGGACTAGCGGGGGGGCGACAGATACGCAGTATTTT.

The chain uses TRBV27 and TRBJ1-6, with 8 bases fitting TRBD1. V dropped 5 bases and J dropped 10; count of bases not matched to a gene: 7. There are 14 residues in the CDR3. The germline gives CDR1 MNHEY, CDR2 SMNVEV (reference sequence). The CDR3 DNA is TGTGCCAGCAGTCCTAGGACAGGGCACTCACCCCTCCACTTT. Amino acids: CASSPRTGHSPLHF.

This chain joins TRBV7-2 and TRBJ1-3; 9 nucleotides agree with TRBD1. The CDR3 is 19 amino acids. V lost 3 bases to trimming and J lost 1 base; unmatched junction nucleotides: 13. CDR1 and CDR2 from the germline V gene are SGHTA and FQGNSA. The CDR3, as DNA: TGTGCCAGCAGCTTCAGGGCCCCGGGACAGGGAAGGTCTGGAAACACCATATATTTT. It specifies CASSFRAPGQGRSGNTIYF.

This clonotype has at least ten counts. A much bigger clone sits one base away, suggesting this may be a read error. V and J are TRBV6-4 and TRBJ2-3; D may be TRBD2 (6 bases). CDR3 length: 13 amino acids. Germline V gives CDR1 MRHNA, CDR2 SNTAGT. V lost 5 bases, J lost 3 bases, and 9 bases lay in between. The CDR3 spells CASSLRETDTQYF. The CDR3, as DNA: TGTGCCAGCAGTCTCCGGGAGACAGATACGCAGTATTTT.

This clonotype showed up just a few times. The gene calls are TRBV28 and TRBJ2-7; 7 nucleotides agree with TRBD1. The CDR3 has 14 residues. CDR1 is MDHEN, CDR2 SYDVKM, per germline. V lost 4 bases to trimming and J lost 1 base; unmatched junction nucleotides: 4. CDR3 sequence (DNA): TGTGCCAGCAGTTATCCGGGACAGTCCTACGAGCAGTACTTC. It is translated as CASSYPGQSYEQYF.